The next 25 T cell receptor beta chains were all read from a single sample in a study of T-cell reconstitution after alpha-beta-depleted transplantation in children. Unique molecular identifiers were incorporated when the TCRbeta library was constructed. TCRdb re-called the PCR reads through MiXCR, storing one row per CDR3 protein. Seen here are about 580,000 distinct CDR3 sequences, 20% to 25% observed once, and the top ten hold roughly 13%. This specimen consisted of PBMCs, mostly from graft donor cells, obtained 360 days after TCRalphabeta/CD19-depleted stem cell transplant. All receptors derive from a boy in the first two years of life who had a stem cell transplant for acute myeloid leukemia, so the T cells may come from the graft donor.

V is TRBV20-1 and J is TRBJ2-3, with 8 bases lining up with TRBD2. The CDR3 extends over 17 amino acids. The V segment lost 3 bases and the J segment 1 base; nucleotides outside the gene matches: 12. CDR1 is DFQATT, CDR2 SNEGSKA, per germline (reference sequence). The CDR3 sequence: CSARDGRAGDRTDTQYF. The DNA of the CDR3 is TGCAGTGCTAGGGACGGGCGAGCGGGGGACCGCACAGATACGCAGTATTTT.

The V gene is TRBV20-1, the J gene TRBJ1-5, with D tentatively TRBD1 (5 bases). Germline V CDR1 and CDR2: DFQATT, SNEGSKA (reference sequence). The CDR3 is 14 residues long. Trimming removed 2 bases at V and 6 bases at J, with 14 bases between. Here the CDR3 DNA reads TGCAGTGCTAGACACGGGCAGGGTGGTCAGCCCCAGCATTTT. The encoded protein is CSARHGQGGQPQHF.

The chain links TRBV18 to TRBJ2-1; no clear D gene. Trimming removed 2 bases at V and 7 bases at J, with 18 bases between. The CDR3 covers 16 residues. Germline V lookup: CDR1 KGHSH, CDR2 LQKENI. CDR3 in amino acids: CASSPNIGLVGNEQFF. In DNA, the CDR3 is TGTGCCAGCTCACCAAATATAGGGCTTGTCGGGAATGAGCAGTTCTTC.

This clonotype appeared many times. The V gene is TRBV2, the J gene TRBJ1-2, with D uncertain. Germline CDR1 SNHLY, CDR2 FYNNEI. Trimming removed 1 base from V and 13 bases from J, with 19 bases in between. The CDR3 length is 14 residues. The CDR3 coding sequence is TGTGCCAGCAGTGAAGGCAGTAGGGTCACGGCTTGCACCTTC. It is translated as CASSEGSRVTACTF.

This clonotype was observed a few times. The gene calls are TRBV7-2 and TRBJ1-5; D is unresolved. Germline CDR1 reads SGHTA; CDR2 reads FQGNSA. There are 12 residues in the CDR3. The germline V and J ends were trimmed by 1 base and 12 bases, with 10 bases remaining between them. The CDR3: CASSLVMRHQHF. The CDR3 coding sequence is TGTGCCAGCAGCTTAGTTATGCGGCACCAGCATTTT.

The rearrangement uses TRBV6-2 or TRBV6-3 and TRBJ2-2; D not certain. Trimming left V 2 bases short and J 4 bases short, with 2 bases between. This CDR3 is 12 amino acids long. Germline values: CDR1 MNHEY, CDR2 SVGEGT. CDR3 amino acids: CASSYVTGELFF. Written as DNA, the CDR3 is TGTGCCAGCAGTTACGTCACCGGGGAGCTGTTTTTT.

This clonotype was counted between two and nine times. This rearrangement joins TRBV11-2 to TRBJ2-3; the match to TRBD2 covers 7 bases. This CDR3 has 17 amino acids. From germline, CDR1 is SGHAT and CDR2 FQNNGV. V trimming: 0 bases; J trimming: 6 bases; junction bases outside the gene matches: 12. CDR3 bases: TGTGCCAGCAGCTTAGATCGACTAGCCCATGGGTGGGATACGCAGTATTTT. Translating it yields CASSLDRLAHGWDTQYF.

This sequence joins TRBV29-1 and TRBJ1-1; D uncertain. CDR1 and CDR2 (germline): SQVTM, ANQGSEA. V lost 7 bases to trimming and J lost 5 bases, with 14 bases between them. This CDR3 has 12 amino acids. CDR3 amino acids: CSAAGFITEAFF. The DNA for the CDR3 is TGCAGCGCTGCCGGTTTCATTACTGAAGCTTTCTTT.

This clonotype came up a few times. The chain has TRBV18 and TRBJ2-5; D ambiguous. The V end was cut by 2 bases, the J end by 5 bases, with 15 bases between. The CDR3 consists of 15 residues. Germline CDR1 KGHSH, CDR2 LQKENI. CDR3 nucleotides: TGTGCCAGCTCACCAGGCCCCCCCGGGTTGGAGACCCAGTACTTC. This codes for CASSPGPPGLETQYF.

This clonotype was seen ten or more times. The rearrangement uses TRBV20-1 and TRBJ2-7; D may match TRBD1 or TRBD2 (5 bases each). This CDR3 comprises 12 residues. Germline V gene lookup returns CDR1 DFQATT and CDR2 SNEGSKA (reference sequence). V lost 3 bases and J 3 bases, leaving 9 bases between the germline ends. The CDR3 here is CSASPGSYEQYV. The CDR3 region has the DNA TGCAGTGCTAGTCCAGGGAGCTACGAGCAGTACGTC.

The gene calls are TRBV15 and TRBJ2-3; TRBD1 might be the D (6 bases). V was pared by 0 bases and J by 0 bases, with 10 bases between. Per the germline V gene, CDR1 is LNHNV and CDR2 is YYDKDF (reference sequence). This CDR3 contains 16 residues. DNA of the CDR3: TGTGCCACCAGCAGAGATCAGGGGATTAGCACAGATACGCAGTATTTT. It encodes CATSRDQGISTDTQYF.

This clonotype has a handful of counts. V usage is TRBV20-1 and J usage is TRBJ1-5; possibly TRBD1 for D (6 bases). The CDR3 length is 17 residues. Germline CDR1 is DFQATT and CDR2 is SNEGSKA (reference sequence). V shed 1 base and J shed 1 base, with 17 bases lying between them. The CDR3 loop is CSARASRQGRSNQPQHF. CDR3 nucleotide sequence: TGCAGTGCTAGAGCCTCCAGGCAGGGGAGGAGCAATCAGCCCCAGCATTTT.

The CDR3 DNA reads TGTGCCAGCAGCCAACATAGTATTAGCTCCCCGATTCAGTACTTC. Amino acid sequence: CASSQHSISSPIQYF. V usage is TRBV4-2 and J usage is TRBJ2-4; D is undetermined. The germline CDR1 and CDR2 sequences are LGHNA and YNFKEQ. The CDR3 contains 15 residues. V lost 2 bases and J 10 bases, leaving 18 bases between the germline ends.

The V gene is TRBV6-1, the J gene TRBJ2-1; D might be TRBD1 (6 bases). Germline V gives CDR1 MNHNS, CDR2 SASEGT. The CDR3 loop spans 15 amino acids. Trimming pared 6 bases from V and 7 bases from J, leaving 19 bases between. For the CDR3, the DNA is TGTGCCAGCAGCCCCTTGGGCAGGGGAGTAAATGAGCAGTTCTTC. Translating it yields CASSPLGRGVNEQFF.

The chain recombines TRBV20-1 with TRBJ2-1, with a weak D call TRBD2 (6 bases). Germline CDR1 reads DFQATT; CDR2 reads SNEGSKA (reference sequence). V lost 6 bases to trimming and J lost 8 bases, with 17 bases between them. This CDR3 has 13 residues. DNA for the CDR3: TGCAGTGCAAGGGGAGGTCCAAAGGATGAGCAGTTCTTC. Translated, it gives CSARGGPKDEQFF.

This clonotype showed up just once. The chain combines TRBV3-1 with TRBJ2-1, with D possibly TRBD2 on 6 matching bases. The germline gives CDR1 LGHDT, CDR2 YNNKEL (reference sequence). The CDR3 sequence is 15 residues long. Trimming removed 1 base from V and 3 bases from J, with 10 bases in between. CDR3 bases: TGTGCCAGCAGCCAAGCGGCCGGGGGCTACAATGAGCAGTTCTTC. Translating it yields CASSQAAGGYNEQFF.

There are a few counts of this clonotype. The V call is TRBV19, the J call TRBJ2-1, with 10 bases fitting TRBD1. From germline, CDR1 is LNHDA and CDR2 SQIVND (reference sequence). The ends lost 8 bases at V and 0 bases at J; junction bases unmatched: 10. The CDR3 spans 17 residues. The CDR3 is CASRTGGLVSSYNEQFF. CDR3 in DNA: TGTGCCAGTCGGACAGGGGGACTCGTTAGCTCCTACAATGAGCAGTTCTTC.

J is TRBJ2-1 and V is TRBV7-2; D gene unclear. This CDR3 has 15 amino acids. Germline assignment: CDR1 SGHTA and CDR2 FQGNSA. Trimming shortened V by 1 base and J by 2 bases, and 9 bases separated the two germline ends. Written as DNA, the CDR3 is TGTGCCAGCAGCTTAGAGACCGCCACCTACAATGAGCAGTTCTTC. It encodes CASSLETATYNEQFF. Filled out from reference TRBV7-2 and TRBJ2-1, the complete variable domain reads GAGVSQSPSNKVTEKGKDVELRCDPISGHTALYWYRQSLGQGLEFLIYFQGNSAPDKSGLPSDRFSAERTGGSVSTLTIQRTQQEDSAVYLCASSLETATYNEQFFGPGTRLTVL.

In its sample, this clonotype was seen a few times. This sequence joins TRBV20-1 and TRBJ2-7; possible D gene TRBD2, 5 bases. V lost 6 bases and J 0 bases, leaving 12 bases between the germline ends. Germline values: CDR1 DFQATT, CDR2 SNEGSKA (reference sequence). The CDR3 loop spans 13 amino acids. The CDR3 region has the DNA TGCAGTGCCCCCCGCGGAGGCTCCTACGAGCAGTACGTC. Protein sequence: CSAPRGGSYEQYV.

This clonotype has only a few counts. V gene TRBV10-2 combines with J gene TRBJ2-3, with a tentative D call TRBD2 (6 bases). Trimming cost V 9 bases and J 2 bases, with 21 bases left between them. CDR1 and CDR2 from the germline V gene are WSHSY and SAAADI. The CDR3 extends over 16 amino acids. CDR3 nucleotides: TGCGCCAGGGCCAAGACGACTAGACGCCTCACAGATACGCAGTATTTT. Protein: CARAKTTRRLTDTQYF.

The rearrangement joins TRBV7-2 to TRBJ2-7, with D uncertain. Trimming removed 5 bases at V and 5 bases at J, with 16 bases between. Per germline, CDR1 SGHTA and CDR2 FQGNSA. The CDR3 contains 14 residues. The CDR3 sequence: CASSPRAGFHEQYF. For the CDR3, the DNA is TGTGCCAGCAGCCCTCGGGCAGGCTTCCACGAGCAGTACTTC.

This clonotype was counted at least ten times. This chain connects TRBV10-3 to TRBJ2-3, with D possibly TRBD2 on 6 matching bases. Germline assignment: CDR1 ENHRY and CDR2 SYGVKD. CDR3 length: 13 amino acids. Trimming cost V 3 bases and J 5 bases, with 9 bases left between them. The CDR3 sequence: CAISEGGRDTQYF. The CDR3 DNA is TGTGCCATCAGTGAAGGAGGGAGAGATACGCAGTATTTT.

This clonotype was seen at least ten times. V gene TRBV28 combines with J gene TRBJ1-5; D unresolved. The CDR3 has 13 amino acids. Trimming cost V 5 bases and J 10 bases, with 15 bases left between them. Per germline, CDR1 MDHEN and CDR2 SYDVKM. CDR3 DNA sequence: TGTGCCAGCAGTACCGGAACAGTTATTCCCCAGCATTTT. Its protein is CASSTGTVIPQHF.

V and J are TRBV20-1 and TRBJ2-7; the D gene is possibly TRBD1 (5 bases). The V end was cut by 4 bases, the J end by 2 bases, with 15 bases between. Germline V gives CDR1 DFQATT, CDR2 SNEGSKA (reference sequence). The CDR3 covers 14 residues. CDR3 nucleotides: TGCAGTGCTAAATTATATAAGGGGCCCTACGAGCAGTACTTC. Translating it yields CSAKLYKGPYEQYF.

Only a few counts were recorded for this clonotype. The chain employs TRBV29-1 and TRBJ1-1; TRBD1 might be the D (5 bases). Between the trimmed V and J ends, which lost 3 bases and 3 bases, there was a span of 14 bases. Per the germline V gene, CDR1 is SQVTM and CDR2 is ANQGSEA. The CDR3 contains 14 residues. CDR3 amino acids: CSVDGAGGDTEAFF. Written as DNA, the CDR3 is TGCAGCGTTGACGGGGCAGGAGGGGACACTGAAGCTTTCTTT.